This T cell receptor (beta chain) originates from a study of cytomegalovirus exposure and HLA in healthy donors. Overall study results and limits: In a later analysis, TCR beta V- and J-gene trimming was associated with a missense DCLRE1C variant.

The primer mix had 60 Vbeta and 13 Jbeta primers. Sequenced by immunoSEQ multiplex PCR; TCRdb stores in-frame clones only, minus some. The table has about 97,000 clones, about 60% seen once. With regard to this clone: Its antigen is not identified.

The receptor comes from a human donor in good health. Sequencing input: PBMCs.

DNA for the CDR3: TGCGCCAGCAGTTCAACGGGACTAGCGGGAGAACCCTCGTACGGAAGTTTCATTCAGTACTTC. It translates to CASSSTGLAGEPSYGSFIQYF. The genes are TRBV23-1 and TRBJ2-4, with 14 nucleotides matching TRBD2. TRBV23-1 is an ORF for which the function is uncertain. The CDR3 covers 21 residues. V shed 5 bases, J shed 9 bases, and the junction held 24 bases outside the gene matches.